A selection of T cell receptor beta chains follows, all from one sample in a study of a mutant IDH1 vaccine in newly diagnosed glioma. Antigens of these TCRs are unknown. Sequencing was performed with immunoSEQ multiplex PCR; in TCRdb, only in-frame clones are kept and a portion is missing. The sample contains about 23,000 clones, more than 70% of which appear only once. The material sequenced was PBMCs, taken from a glioma patient whose treatment included an IDH1 peptide vaccine. The receptor source for this set is a man aged 40-49 years with glioma. CDR3s include the opening cysteine and the closing phenylalanine or tryptophan. Fields, in order: V gene, J gene, clone size, D gene, CDR3 protein, CDR3 DNA. D genes are given only for firm matches. Expanded clones are given a class, and other clones once, few, many or no size at all.

TRBV6-5	TRBJ1-1	NA	NA	CATEGGGAEAFF	TGTGCCACTGAAGGAGGGGGGGCTGAAGCTTTCTTT
TRBV7-2	TRBJ2-3	NA	NA	CASSSLVSTDTQYF	TGTGCCAGCAGCTCTCTAGTAAGCACAGATACGCAGTATTTT
TRBV27	TRBJ2-7	NA	NA	CASSGHGQIYEQYF	TGTGCCAGCAGTGGACACGGACAGATTTACGAGCAGTACTTC
TRBV19	TRBJ2-7	NA	TRBD2	CASSDSGGPYEQYF	TGTGCCAGTAGTGATAGCGGGGGGCCCTACGAGCAGTACTTC
TRBV7-9	TRBJ2-1	NA	NA	CASSYETRGDEQFF	TGTGCCAGCAGTTATGAAACCAGGGGGGATGAGCAGTTCTTC
TRBV9	TRBJ2-1	NA	NA	CASSVTGSSHEQFF	TGTGCCAGCAGCGTAACCGGGAGTAGCCATGAGCAGTTCTTC
TRBV27	TRBJ2-7	NA	TRBD1	CASSLGDRVYEQYF	TGTGCCAGCAGTTTAGGGGACAGGGTCTACGAGCAGTACTTC
TRBV7-2	TRBJ2-5	NA	TRBD1	CASSQRTGGPETQYF	TGTGCCAGCAGCCAACGGACAGGGGGCCCAGAGACCCAGTACTTC
TRBV7-2	TRBJ2-7	NA	TRBD2	CASSQSGTSNYEQYF	TGTGCCAGCAGTCAATCCGGGACTAGCAACTACGAGCAGTACTTC
TRBV15	TRBJ1-3	NA	TRBD1	CATSGRTGAGNTIYF	TGTGCCACCAGCGGACGGACAGGGGCTGGAAACACCATATATTTT
TRBV7-2	TRBJ2-5	few	NA	CASSSWALLSDETQYF	TGTGCCAGCAGCTCATGGGCCCTATTATCGGACGAGACCCAGTACTTC
TRBV6-1	TRBJ1-2	NA	NA	CASRRFGYTF	TGTGCCAGCAGGCGATTCGGCTACACCTTC
TRBV29-1	TRBJ1-1	NA	NA	CSACTNMMNTEAFF	TGCAGCGCTTGTACTAATATGATGAACACTGAAGCTTTCTTT
TRBV14	TRBJ2-7	NA	NA	CASSPTGLEQYF	TGTGCCAGCAGCCCGACCGGTTTGGAGCAGTACTTC
TRBV7-9	TRBJ1-2	NA	NA	CASSLEQAGGGYTF	TGTGCCAGCAGCTTAGAACAGGCCGGGGGCGGCTACACCTTC
TRBV19	TRBJ2-1	NA	NA	CASIARSNEQFF	TGTGCCAGTATCGCTAGATCCAATGAGCAGTTCTTC
TRBV11-1	TRBJ2-2	NA	NA	CASSFTTGTTAGELFF	TGTGCCAGCAGCTTTACTACCGGGACGACAGCCGGGGAGCTGTTTTTT
TRBV28	TRBJ2-7	NA	NA	CASSLTLREQYF	TGTGCCAGCAGTTTAACTCTCCGCGAGCAGTACTTC
TRBV7-2	TRBJ2-3	NA	NA	CASSYTRAMTDTQYF	TGTGCCAGCAGCTACACGAGGGCGATGACAGATACGCAGTATTTT
TRBV7-6	TRBJ1-1	NA	TRBD1	CASSLAGQGAGTEAFF	TGTGCCAGCAGCTTAGCTGGACAGGGGGCGGGTACTGAAGCTTTCTTT
TRBV9	TRBJ2-3	NA	TRBD1	CASSLGTGGLLDTQYF	TGTGCCAGCAGCCTAGGGACAGGGGGTTTGCTAGATACGCAGTATTTT
TRBV29-1	TRBJ1-2	NA	TRBD1	CSVAGGAFYGYTF	TGCAGCGTCGCAGGGGGCGCCTTCTATGGCTACACCTTC
TRBV6-1	TRBJ2-7	NA	NA	CASTAFYEQYF	TGTGCCAGCACCGCGTTCTACGAGCAGTACTTC
TRBV19	TRBJ2-5	few	NA	CASSIGQSQETQYF	TGTGCCAGTAGTATTGGACAGAGTCAAGAGACCCAGTACTTC
TRBV7-6	TRBJ1-3	NA	NA	CASAVDRNTIYF	TGTGCCTCCGCTGTGGATCGGAACACCATATATTTT
TRBV5-4	TRBJ2-2	NA	NA	CASSLPENTGELFF	TGTGCCAGCAGCTTGCCGGAGAACACCGGGGAGCTGTTTTTT
TRBV18	TRBJ2-1	NA	NA	CASSPRRTHNEQFF	TGTGCCAGCTCACCCCGTCGGACTCACAATGAGCAGTTCTTC
TRBV29-1	TRBJ2-3	once	TRBD1	CSVDIQGTDTQYF	TGCAGCGTTGATATACAGGGGACAGATACGCAGTATTTT
TRBV15	TRBJ2-7	NA	TRBD2	CATSRDFGRGSYEQYF	TGTGCCACCAGCAGAGATTTCGGGAGGGGCTCCTACGAGCAGTACTTC
TRBV11-1	TRBJ1-1	NA	NA	CASSLNPSEAFF	TGTGCCAGCAGCTTGAACCCATCTGAAGCTTTCTTT
TRBV6-5	TRBJ2-7	NA	NA	CASSYPWSPYEQYF	TGTGCCAGCAGTTACCCTTGGAGTCCCTACGAGCAATACTTC
TRBV7-9	TRBJ1-5	NA	NA	CASSRDGSSNQPQHF	TGTGCCAGCAGCAGGGACGGAAGTAGCAATCAGCCCCAGCATTTT
TRBV7-9	TRBJ2-3	NA	NA	CASSYTHGGPSSTDTQYF	TGTGCCAGCAGCTATACCCACGGGGGACCCTCTAGCACAGATACGCAGTATTTT
TRBV5-1	TRBJ1-1	NA	NA	CASSFGEVAEAFF	TGCGCCAGCAGCTTCGGGGAGGTCGCTGAAGCTTTCTTT
TRBV6-5	TRBJ2-5	NA	TRBD1	CASSSTRTGGQETQYF	TGTGCCAGCAGTTCAACCCGGACAGGGGGCCAAGAGACCCAGTACTTC
TRBV7-9	TRBJ2-6	NA	NA	CASSRSSTLKAGANVLTF	TGTGCCAGCAGCCGTTCCTCGACCTTGAAGGCTGGGGCCAACGTCCTGACTTTC
TRBV27	TRBJ2-7	NA	NA	CASSLSWGAYEQYF	TGTGCCAGCAGTTTATCTTGGGGAGCCTACGAGCAGTACTTC
TRBV6-5	TRBJ2-7	NA	NA	CASSYSSLGSYEQYF	TGTGCCAGCAGTTATTCTAGCCTTGGGTCATACGAGCAGTACTTC
TRBV15	TRBJ2-1	NA	NA	CATSRGTGGGRPYNEQFF	TGTGCCACCAGCAGAGGAACGGGTGGGGGGAGGCCCTACAATGAGCAGTTCTTC
TRBV7-2	TRBJ1-3	NA	TRBD1	CASSYGTGLLPSGNTIYF	TGTGCCAGCAGCTATGGGACAGGGCTTCTACCCTCTGGAAACACCATATATTTT
TRBV18	TRBJ2-6	NA	NA	CASSRDGASGANVLTF	TGTGCCAGCTCCCGGGACGGAGCCTCTGGGGCCAACGTCCTGACTTTC
TRBV5-5	TRBJ1-5	NA	NA	CASSLWSHSNQPQHF	TGTGCCAGCAGCTTGTGGAGTCATAGCAATCAGCCCCAGCATTTT
TRBV27	TRBJ2-7	once	NA	CASGIIGDEQYF	TGTGCCAGCGGGATTATCGGAGACGAGCAGTACTTC
TRBV5-1	TRBJ1-1	NA	NA	CASSSRGLSLLNTEAFF	TGCGCCAGCAGCTCGCGGGGGCTCAGTTTATTGAACACTGAAGCTTTCTTT
TRBV7-9	TRBJ2-1	NA	NA	CASSFRAEQFF	TGTGCCAGCAGCTTCCGGGCAGAGCAGTTCTTC
TRBV18	TRBJ1-1	NA	NA	CASSRTGRAEAFF	TGTGCCAGCTCGCGGACGGGCCGGGCTGAAGCTTTCTTT
TRBV7-8	TRBJ1-2	NA	NA	CASSLYRDATNYGYTF	TGTGCCAGCAGCTTATACCGGGACGCTACTAACTATGGCTACACCTTC
TRBV5-1	TRBJ2-5	NA	TRBD1	CASSLAGTGEETQYF	TGCGCCAGCAGCTTGGCCGGGACAGGGGAAGAGACCCAGTACTTC
TRBV7-2	TRBJ1-1	NA	NA	CASSFGQPTTEAFF	TGTGCCAGCAGCTTCGGCCAGCCCACCACTGAAGCTTTCTTT